Listed below are T cell receptor beta chains from one sample, sequenced in a study of brain T cells in children with intractable seizures. Clones were read by immunoSEQ multiplex PCR, and TCRdb kept only the in-frame ones, dropping some. The table lists about 80,000 clones, around 91% of them singletons. The sequencing used peripheral blood, collected at surgery. These receptor sequences come from a girl aged 2-10 years with Rasmussen encephalitis and intractable seizures. The CDR3 runs from the conserved cysteine through the conserved F or W. A D gene is named only where the DNA matches it firmly. The listing skips clone size in some rows; elsewhere it reads once, few, many or a size class.

j_call: TRBJ1-5; d_call: TRBD1; v_call: TRBV30; cdr3_length: 17; clone_size: NA; cdr3_nt: TGTGCCTGGAGCGCGGACAGGTTAATGACGAGCAATCAGCCCCAGCATTTT; cdr3_aa: CAWSADRLMTSNQPQHF
j_call: TRBJ2-6; d_call: NA; v_call: TRBV6-5; cdr3_length: 15; clone_size: NA; cdr3_nt: TGTGCCAGCAGTTACTCGATCTCTGGGGCCAACGTCCTGACTTTC; cdr3_aa: CASSYSISGANVLTF
j_call: TRBJ2-3; d_call: NA; v_call: TRBV11-3; cdr3_length: 11; clone_size: NA; cdr3_nt: TGTGCCAGCCGGAGGGCAGATACGCAGTATTTT; cdr3_aa: CASRRADTQYF
j_call: TRBJ2-7; d_call: TRBD1; v_call: TRBV6-5; cdr3_length: 13; clone_size: NA; cdr3_nt: TGTGCCAGCAGGATGACAGGGGGCGGCGAGCAGTACTTC; cdr3_aa: CASRMTGGGEQYF
j_call: TRBJ2-5; d_call: TRBD2; v_call: TRBV5-6; cdr3_length: 15; clone_size: NA; cdr3_nt: TGTGCCAGCAGCTTGGATAGCGGGGGAAGGGAGACCCAGTACTTC; cdr3_aa: CASSLDSGGRETQYF
j_call: TRBJ1-4; d_call: NA; v_call: TRBV18; cdr3_length: 15; clone_size: once; cdr3_nt: TGTGCCAGCTCACCACCGGAAAGGGGTGGGGAAAAACTGTTTTTT; cdr3_aa: CASSPPERGGEKLFF
j_call: TRBJ1-2; d_call: TRBD1; v_call: TRBV12-3/TRBV12-4; cdr3_length: 12; clone_size: NA; cdr3_nt: TGTGCCAGCAGTCCGGGACAGGGAGGCTACACCTTC; cdr3_aa: CASSPGQGGYTF
j_call: TRBJ2-1; d_call: NA; v_call: TRBV12-5; cdr3_length: 12; clone_size: NA; cdr3_nt: TGTGCTAGTGGTTTACAGGGCTATGAGCAGTTCTTC; cdr3_aa: CASGLQGYEQFF
j_call: TRBJ1-1; d_call: NA; v_call: TRBV28; cdr3_length: 12; clone_size: NA; cdr3_nt: TGTGCCAGCAGTTCTCAAGGCGCTGAAGCTTTCTTT; cdr3_aa: CASSSQGAEAFF
j_call: TRBJ2-6; d_call: TRBD1; v_call: TRBV30; cdr3_length: 18; clone_size: NA; cdr3_nt: TGTGCCTGGAGTAGGCGGGACAGGGGGCGATCTGGGGCCAACGTCCTGACTTTC; cdr3_aa: CAWSRRDRGRSGANVLTF
j_call: TRBJ1-2; d_call: NA; v_call: TRBV28; cdr3_length: 14; clone_size: NA; cdr3_nt: TGTGCCAGCAGTTTCCGCCCTGGGGCTCATGGCTACACCTTC; cdr3_aa: CASSFRPGAHGYTF
j_call: TRBJ2-7; d_call: TRBD2; v_call: TRBV2; cdr3_length: 15; clone_size: NA; cdr3_nt: TGTGCCAGCGGGCTAGCGGGAGGGCCGGGATACGAGCAGTACTTC; cdr3_aa: CASGLAGGPGYEQYF
j_call: TRBJ2-3; d_call: NA; v_call: TRBV14; cdr3_length: 12; clone_size: NA; cdr3_nt: TGTGCCAGCAGTTACTCAGGCCCTTCGCAGTATTTT; cdr3_aa: CASSYSGPSQYF
j_call: TRBJ1-4; d_call: TRBD1; v_call: TRBV2; cdr3_length: 14; clone_size: NA; cdr3_nt: TGTGCCAGCAGTGAGGGACAGGGGCATGAAAAACTGTTTTTT; cdr3_aa: CASSEGQGHEKLFF
j_call: TRBJ1-2; d_call: NA; v_call: TRBV24-1; cdr3_length: 13; clone_size: NA; cdr3_nt: TGTGCCACCAGTGAAGGAAAAGGCTATGGCTACACCTTC; cdr3_aa: CATSEGKGYGYTF
j_call: TRBJ2-1; d_call: TRBD2; v_call: TRBV11-3; cdr3_length: 15; clone_size: NA; cdr3_nt: TGTGCCAGCAGCTTAGAAAGCGGGAGTAACAATGAGCAGTTCTTC; cdr3_aa: CASSLESGSNNEQFF
j_call: TRBJ2-1; d_call: NA; v_call: TRBV18; cdr3_length: 13; clone_size: NA; cdr3_nt: TGTGCCAGCTCACCAGTTTTGGGAGACGAGCAGTTCTTC; cdr3_aa: CASSPVLGDEQFF
j_call: TRBJ1-4; d_call: NA; v_call: TRBV18; cdr3_length: 15; clone_size: NA; cdr3_nt: TGTGCCAGCTCACCCCTGGACAAGGTGAATGAAAAACTGTTTTTT; cdr3_aa: CASSPLDKVNEKLFF
j_call: TRBJ1-1; d_call: TRBD1; v_call: TRBV5-6; cdr3_length: 12; clone_size: NA; cdr3_nt: TGTGCCAGCAGCGCCAGGGGGACTGAAGCTTTCTTT; cdr3_aa: CASSARGTEAFF
j_call: TRBJ2-7; d_call: NA; v_call: TRBV2; cdr3_length: 17; clone_size: NA; cdr3_nt: TGTGCCAGCAGTGAACCGGCCGGGACTCTTAGCTCCTACGAGCAGTACTTC; cdr3_aa: CASSEPAGTLSSYEQYF
j_call: TRBJ1-6; d_call: TRBD1; v_call: TRBV6-5; cdr3_length: 13; clone_size: NA; cdr3_nt: TGTGCCACGAAACAGGGGGCAGGTTCACCCCTCCACTTT; cdr3_aa: CATKQGAGSPLHF
j_call: TRBJ2-1; d_call: NA; v_call: TRBV24-1; cdr3_length: 16; clone_size: NA; cdr3_nt: TGTGCCACCAGTGATTTAGTGACAGGGGAGGGCAATGAGCAGTTCTTC; cdr3_aa: CATSDLVTGEGNEQFF
j_call: TRBJ1-1; d_call: NA; v_call: TRBV11-2; cdr3_length: 13; clone_size: NA; cdr3_nt: TGTGCCAGCAGCCGAGGGGGGGGGCGCAGGGCTTTCTTT; cdr3_aa: CASSRGGGRRAFF
j_call: TRBJ1-6; d_call: NA; v_call: TRBV25-1; cdr3_length: 15; clone_size: once; cdr3_nt: TGTGCCAGCAGTGTGGGCCGAAGAGGTAATTCACCCCTCCACTTT; cdr3_aa: CASSVGRRGNSPLHF
j_call: TRBJ1-5; d_call: TRBD1; v_call: TRBV29-1; cdr3_length: 16; clone_size: NA; cdr3_nt: TGCAGCGTTGGGGAACCGGGACAGGGAAATAATCAGCCCCAGCATTTT; cdr3_aa: CSVGEPGQGNNQPQHF
j_call: TRBJ2-1; d_call: TRBD1; v_call: TRBV7-3; cdr3_length: 16; clone_size: once; cdr3_nt: TGTGCCAGCAGCCTGGGACAGGGGCCCTTAGGGAATGAGCAGTTCTTC; cdr3_aa: CASSLGQGPLGNEQFF
j_call: TRBJ1-4; d_call: NA; v_call: TRBV4-1; cdr3_length: 14; clone_size: NA; cdr3_nt: TGCGCCAGCAGCCAAGACTCGGGGGCCGAAAAACTGTTTTTT; cdr3_aa: CASSQDSGAEKLFF
j_call: TRBJ1-5; d_call: TRBD1; v_call: TRBV7-3; cdr3_length: 18; clone_size: NA; cdr3_nt: TGTGCCAGCAGCCTCCGAGACACAGGGGGCGTAGGTAATCAGCCCCAGCATTTT; cdr3_aa: CASSLRDTGGVGNQPQHF
j_call: TRBJ1-1; d_call: NA; v_call: TRBV3-1/TRBV3-2; cdr3_length: 15; clone_size: NA; cdr3_nt: TGTGCCAGCAGCCAAGGTATACAGGCAAACACTGAAGCTTTCTTT; cdr3_aa: CASSQGIQANTEAFF
j_call: TRBJ1-5; d_call: NA; v_call: TRBV9; cdr3_length: 14; clone_size: NA; cdr3_nt: TGTGCCAGCAGCGTAGGTGTAGTGGGTCAGCCCCAGCATTTT; cdr3_aa: CASSVGVVGQPQHF
j_call: TRBJ1-2; d_call: NA; v_call: TRBV2; cdr3_length: 14; clone_size: NA; cdr3_nt: TGTGCCAGAGGGGATGATCAGGGGACCGGAGGCTACACCTTC; cdr3_aa: CARGDDQGTGGYTF
j_call: TRBJ1-1; d_call: NA; v_call: TRBV7-9; cdr3_length: 14; clone_size: NA; cdr3_nt: TGTGCCAGCAGCTTAGATTTTCGGAACACTGAAGCTTTCTTT; cdr3_aa: CASSLDFRNTEAFF
j_call: TRBJ2-3; d_call: NA; v_call: TRBV5-4; cdr3_length: 16; clone_size: NA; cdr3_nt: TGTGCCAGCAGCACCAGTCTCAGGGGAAGCACAGATACGCAGTATTTT; cdr3_aa: CASSTSLRGSTDTQYF
j_call: TRBJ1-1; d_call: NA; v_call: TRBV6-1; cdr3_length: 13; clone_size: NA; cdr3_nt: TGTGCCAGCAGTGAAAGGGAGAACACTGAAGCTTTCTTT; cdr3_aa: CASSERENTEAFF
j_call: TRBJ2-1; d_call: NA; v_call: TRBV30; cdr3_length: 16; clone_size: NA; cdr3_nt: TGTGCCTGGAGTGTACTTGGGCCCTTTAACGAGAATGAGCAGTTCTTC; cdr3_aa: CAWSVLGPFNENEQFF
j_call: TRBJ2-3; d_call: TRBD2; v_call: TRBV2; cdr3_length: 15; clone_size: NA; cdr3_nt: TGTGCCAGCGGATCAGCGGGAAACCGGCCAGATACGCAGTATTTT; cdr3_aa: CASGSAGNRPDTQYF
j_call: TRBJ2-5; d_call: NA; v_call: TRBV28; cdr3_length: 13; clone_size: once; cdr3_nt: TGTGCCAGCAGTTTGGGGGGAAGGGAGACCCAGTACTTC; cdr3_aa: CASSLGGRETQYF
j_call: TRBJ1-1; d_call: NA; v_call: TRBV6-5; cdr3_length: 15; clone_size: NA; cdr3_nt: TGTGCCAGCAGTTACTCGAGAACAGTGAACACTGAAGCTTTCTTT; cdr3_aa: CASSYSRTVNTEAFF
j_call: TRBJ2-7; d_call: NA; v_call: TRBV9; cdr3_length: 14; clone_size: NA; cdr3_nt: TGTGCCAGCAGCGTAGGAGCGGTCGCCTACGAGCAGTACTTC; cdr3_aa: CASSVGAVAYEQYF
j_call: TRBJ1-1; d_call: NA; v_call: TRBV2; cdr3_length: 11; clone_size: NA; cdr3_nt: TGTGCCTCTCCGGTCCCCACTGAAGCTTTCTTT; cdr3_aa: CASPVPTEAFF
j_call: TRBJ1-2; d_call: NA; v_call: TRBV3-1/TRBV3-2; cdr3_length: 15; clone_size: NA; cdr3_nt: TGTGCCAGCAGCCAAGAGCAGGGCCGGAGCTATGGCTACACCTTC; cdr3_aa: CASSQEQGRSYGYTF
j_call: TRBJ1-2; d_call: TRBD1; v_call: TRBV3-1/TRBV3-2; cdr3_length: 14; clone_size: NA; cdr3_nt: TGTGCCAGCGTTGCGACAGGGCTACACTATGGCTACACCTTC; cdr3_aa: CASVATGLHYGYTF
j_call: TRBJ2-1; d_call: NA; v_call: TRBV5-1; cdr3_length: 14; clone_size: NA; cdr3_nt: TGCGCCAGCAGCCTGCTGAGGGCCCCGGGTGAGCAGTTCTTC; cdr3_aa: CASSLLRAPGEQFF
j_call: TRBJ2-2; d_call: NA; v_call: TRBV24-1; cdr3_length: 15; clone_size: once; cdr3_nt: TGTGCCACCAGTCCCGGGACTGAGGCCACCGGGGAGCTGTTTTTT; cdr3_aa: CATSPGTEATGELFF
j_call: TRBJ1-5; d_call: NA; v_call: TRBV2; cdr3_length: 15; clone_size: few; cdr3_nt: TGTGCCAGCAGTGACCGGGACGGTCGGCGTCAGCCCCAGCATTTT; cdr3_aa: CASSDRDGRRQPQHF
j_call: TRBJ2-5; d_call: NA; v_call: TRBV10-3; cdr3_length: 17; clone_size: NA; cdr3_nt: TGTGCCATCAGTGAGTCAGTCGGGGGCGTGGGGAAAGAGACCCAGTACTTC; cdr3_aa: CAISESVGGVGKETQYF
j_call: TRBJ1-6; d_call: TRBD1; v_call: TRBV30; cdr3_length: 12; clone_size: NA; cdr3_nt: TGTGCCCTGGACAGGTTCAATTCACCCCTCCACTTT; cdr3_aa: CALDRFNSPLHF
j_call: TRBJ2-1; d_call: NA; v_call: TRBV10-3; cdr3_length: 14; clone_size: once; cdr3_nt: TGTGCCATCAGTGAAAGGGGCGAAGACAATGAGCAGTTCTTC; cdr3_aa: CAISERGEDNEQFF
j_call: TRBJ1-2; d_call: NA; v_call: TRBV6-1; cdr3_length: 11; clone_size: NA; cdr3_nt: TGTGCCAGCAGTGAAAGGGGCAGGGAGGCCTTC; cdr3_aa: CASSERGREAF